Reported below is one T cell receptor (beta chain). The record originates from a study of technical replicates of blood from four donors. Clones were sequenced by immunoSEQ multiplex PCR, and TCRdb holds only the in-frame ones, with some missing. Found here are about 100,000 clones, approximately 96% of them singletons; the top ten hold roughly 0.33%. Trimming removed 5 bases at V and 1 base at J, with 20 bases between. CDR1 SEHNR and CDR2 FQNEAQ come from the germline V gene (reference sequence). CDR3 length: 17 residues. The chain is built from TRBV7-9 and TRBJ1-1; possible D gene TRBD1, 5 bases. Sequencing input: T cells isolated from PBMCs. The sequence was obtained from a human donor in good health. CDR3 in DNA: TGTGCCAGCAGCACCTGGGGCCCGAATCGAAGGAACACTGAAGCTTTCTTT. Amino acid sequence: CASSTWGPNRRNTEAFF.